This TCR beta chain was captured by sequencing in a study of cytomegalovirus exposure and HLA in healthy donors. Trimming removed 4 bases from V and 4 bases from J, with 15 bases in between. The CDR3 length is 15 residues. Germline CDR1 reads SGHRS; CDR2 reads YFSETQ. PCR primers comprised 60 Vbeta and 13 Jbeta primers. Profiling relied on immunoSEQ multiplex PCR, and the TCRdb table lists in-frame clones only, not all of them. The sample comprises about 120,000 clones, under 85% of which are singletons, and roughly 3.7% rests with the top ten. The sequence derives from a human donor in good health. The genes are TRBV5-1 and TRBJ1-3, with a possible D match to TRBD1 (6 bases). The sequencing sample was made of PBMCs. CDR3 nucleotide sequence: TGCGCCAGCAGCCCCAAAGCAGGGGCCGGAAACACCATATATTTT. Translation gives CASSPKAGAGNTIYF.